The rows below give T cell receptor beta chains drawn from one sample of a study of T cells in Graves' hyperthyroidism and ophthalmopathy. TCRdb ran MiXCR on the multiplex PCR reads and lists one entry per CDR3 protein. The table has under 600,000 distinct CDR3 sequences, more than 15% seen once; the top ten hold less than 3.5%. The sequenced sample was blood. These receptors all come from a woman in her thirties or forties with Graves' ophthalmopathy. Both conserved end residues are part of each CDR3. The D gene is left open where the match is weak. Rows may omit the clone size; those that give it use once, few, many or a size class.

clone_size d_call j_call v_call cdr3_aa cdr3_nt
- - TRBJ2-7 TRBV5-1 CASSLGDGGHYEQYF TGCGCCAGCAGCTTGGGGGACGGCGGGCACTACGAGCAGTACTTC
- TRBD1 TRBJ1-4 TRBV7-6 CASSWTGGDEKLFF TGTGCCAGCAGCTGGACAGGGGGTGACGAAAAACTGTTTTTT
few - TRBJ1-5 TRBV5-1 CASSLLPGPGNQPQHF TGCGCCAGCAGCTTGCTCCCGGGCCCCGGGAATCAGCCCCAGCATTTT
many - TRBJ1-5 TRBV5-5 CASSGDLSNQPQHF TGTGCCAGCAGCGGGGATCTTAGCAATCAGCCCCAGCATTTT
once - TRBJ1-1 TRBV6-1 CASSWTRLNTEAFF TGTGCCAGCAGCTGGACACGGCTGAACACTGAAGCTTTCTTT
many TRBD1 TRBJ1-5 TRBV20-1 CSAGGQGLQPQHF TGCAGTGCCGGGGGACAGGGCCTTCAGCCCCAGCATTTT
many TRBD2 TRBJ2-1 TRBV12-3/TRBV12-4 CASRYERGLAGDVEQFF TGTGCCAGCAGGTATGAGAGGGGACTAGCGGGGGATGTTGAGCAGTTCTTC
- - TRBJ2-3 TRBV5-1 CASSLAMIASSSTDTQYF TGCGCCAGCAGCTTGGCGATGATAGCCTCATCTAGCACAGATACGCAGTATTTT
many - TRBJ2-3 TRBV12-3/TRBV12-4 CAISGADTQYF TGTGCCATCTCTGGCGCAGATACGCAGTATTTT
few - TRBJ2-3 TRBV24-1 CATSDLGDTQYF TGTGCCACCAGTGATTTAGGGGATACGCAGTATTTT
many - TRBJ2-3 TRBV20-1 CSAAQYTQYF TGCAGTGCTGCCCAATATACGCAGTATTTT